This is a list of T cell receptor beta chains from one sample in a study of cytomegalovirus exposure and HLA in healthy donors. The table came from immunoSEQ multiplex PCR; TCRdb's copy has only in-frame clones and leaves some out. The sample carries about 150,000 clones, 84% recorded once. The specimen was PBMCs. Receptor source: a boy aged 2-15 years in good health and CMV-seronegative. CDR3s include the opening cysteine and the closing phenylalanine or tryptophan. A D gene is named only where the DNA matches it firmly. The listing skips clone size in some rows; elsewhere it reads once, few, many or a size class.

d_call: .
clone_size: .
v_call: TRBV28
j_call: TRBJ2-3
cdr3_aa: CASSPDRSTDTQYF
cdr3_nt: TGTGCCAGCAGTCCGGACAGATCTACAGATACGCAGTATTTT

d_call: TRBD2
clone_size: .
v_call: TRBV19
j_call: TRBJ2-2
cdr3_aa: CASSLPTSRNTGELFF
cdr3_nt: TGTGCCAGTAGTCTGCCGACTAGCCGGAACACCGGGGAGCTGTTTTTT

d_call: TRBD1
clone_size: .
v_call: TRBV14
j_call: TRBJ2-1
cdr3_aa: CASSLGQGLEQFF
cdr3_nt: TGTGCCAGCAGCCTTGGACAGGGCCTGGAGCAGTTCTTC

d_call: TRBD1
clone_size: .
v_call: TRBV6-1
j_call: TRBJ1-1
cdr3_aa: CASSADRGNTEAFF
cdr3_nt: TGTGCCAGCAGCGCAGACAGGGGAAACACTGAAGCTTTCTTT

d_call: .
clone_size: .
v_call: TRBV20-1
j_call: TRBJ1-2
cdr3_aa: CSALSPFGYTF
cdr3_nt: TGCAGTGCCCTTTCCCCCTTTGGCTACACCTTC

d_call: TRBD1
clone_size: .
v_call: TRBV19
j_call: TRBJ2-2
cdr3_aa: CASRGDRGRLSGELFF
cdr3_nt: TGTGCCAGTAGGGGGGACAGGGGGCGCTTAAGCGGGGAGCTGTTTTTT

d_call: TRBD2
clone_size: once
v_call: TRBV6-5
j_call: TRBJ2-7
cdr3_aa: CASSYLAGGLNEQYF
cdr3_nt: TGTGCCAGCAGTTATTTAGCGGGAGGATTAAACGAGCAGTACTTC

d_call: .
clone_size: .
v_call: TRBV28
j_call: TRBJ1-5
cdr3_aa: CASSLRDTNQPQHF
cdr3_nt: TGTGCCAGCAGTTTAAGGGACACAAATCAGCCCCAGCATTTT

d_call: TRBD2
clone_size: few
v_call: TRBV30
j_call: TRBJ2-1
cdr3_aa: CAWSATSGYNEQFF
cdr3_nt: TGTGCCTGGAGTGCGACTAGCGGCTACAATGAGCAGTTCTTC

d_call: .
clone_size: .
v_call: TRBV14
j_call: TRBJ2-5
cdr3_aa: CASSQESTGEGETQYF
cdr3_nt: TGTGCCAGCAGCCAAGAATCGACGGGAGAGGGAGAGACCCAGTACTTC

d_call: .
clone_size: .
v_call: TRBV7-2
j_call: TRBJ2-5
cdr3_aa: CASSLPGFQETQYF
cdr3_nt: TGTGCCAGCAGCTTACCGGGATTCCAAGAGACCCAGTACTTC

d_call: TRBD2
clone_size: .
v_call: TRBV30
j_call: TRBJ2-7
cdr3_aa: CAWSVPGPGGYEQYF
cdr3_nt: TGTGCCTGGAGTGTACCCGGGCCGGGAGGGTACGAGCAGTACTTC

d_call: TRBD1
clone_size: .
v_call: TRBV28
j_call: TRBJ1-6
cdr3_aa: CASSLGQGIYNSPLHF
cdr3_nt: TGTGCCAGCAGTTTGGGACAGGGGATTTATAATTCACCCCTCCACTTT

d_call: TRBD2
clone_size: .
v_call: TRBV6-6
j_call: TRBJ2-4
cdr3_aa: CASSQISGTTKNIQYF
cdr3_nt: TGTGCCAGCAGTCAAATTAGCGGGACAACCAAAAACATTCAGTACTTC

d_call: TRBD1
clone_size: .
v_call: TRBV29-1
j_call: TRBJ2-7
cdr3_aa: CSVEGGQGRYEQYF
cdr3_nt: TGCAGCGTTGAGGGTGGACAGGGCCGCTACGAGCAGTACTTC

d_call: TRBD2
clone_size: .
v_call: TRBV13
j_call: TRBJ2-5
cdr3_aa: CASSSGLGEETQYF
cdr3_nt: TGTGCCAGCAGCTCGGGACTAGGCGAAGAGACCCAGTACTTC

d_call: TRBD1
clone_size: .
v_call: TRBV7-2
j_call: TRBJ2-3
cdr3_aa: CASSYDRVSDTQYF
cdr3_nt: TGTGCCAGCAGCTACGACAGGGTGTCAGATACGCAGTATTTT

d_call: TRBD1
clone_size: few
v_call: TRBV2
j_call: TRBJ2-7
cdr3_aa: CASSRELPRQGAGEQYF
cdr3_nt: TGTGCCAGCAGCCGAGAGCTTCCCCGACAGGGGGCAGGTGAGCAGTACTTC

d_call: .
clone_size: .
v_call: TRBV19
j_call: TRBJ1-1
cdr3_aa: CASRWRDAEAFF
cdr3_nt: TGTGCCAGTAGATGGAGGGATGCTGAAGCTTTCTTT

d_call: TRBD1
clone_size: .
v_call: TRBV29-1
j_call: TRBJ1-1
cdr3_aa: CSVQTGSSEAFF
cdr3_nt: TGCAGCGTTCAGACAGGGTCTTCTGAAGCTTTCTTT

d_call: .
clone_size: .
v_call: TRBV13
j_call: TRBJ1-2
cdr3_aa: CASSSPTQTPIRWGYTF
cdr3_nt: TGTGCCAGCAGCTCCCCTACTCAAACCCCAATCAGGTGGGGCTACACCTTC

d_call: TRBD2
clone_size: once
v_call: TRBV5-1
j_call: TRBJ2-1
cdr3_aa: CASKLTSGSNEQFF
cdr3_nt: TGCGCCAGCAAGCTGACTAGCGGGAGTAATGAGCAGTTCTTC

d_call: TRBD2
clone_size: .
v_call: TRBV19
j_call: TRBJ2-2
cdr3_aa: CASSFTSGGFAGELFF
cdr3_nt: TGTGCCAGTAGTTTTACTAGCGGGGGATTTGCCGGGGAGCTGTTTTTT

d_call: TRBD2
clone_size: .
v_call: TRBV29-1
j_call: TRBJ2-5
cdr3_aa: CSVAGLTLRYGLAMIQETQYF
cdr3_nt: TGCAGCGTCGCCGGCCTTACCTTACGGTACGGACTAGCTATGATCCAAGAGACCCAGTACTTC

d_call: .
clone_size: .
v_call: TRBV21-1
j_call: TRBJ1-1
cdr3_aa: CASRPHEWGAEAFF
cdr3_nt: TGTGCCAGCAGGCCCCACGAGTGGGGGGCTGAAGCTTTCTTT

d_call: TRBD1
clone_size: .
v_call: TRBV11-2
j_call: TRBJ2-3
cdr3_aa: CASSLETGGSPDTQYF
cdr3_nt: TGTGCCAGCAGCTTAGAGACAGGGGGATCCCCAGATACGCAGTATTTT

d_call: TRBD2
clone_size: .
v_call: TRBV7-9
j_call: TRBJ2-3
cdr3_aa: CASSMLAGVGDTQYF
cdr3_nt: TGTGCCAGCAGCATGCTAGCGGGAGTTGGAGATACGCAGTATTTT

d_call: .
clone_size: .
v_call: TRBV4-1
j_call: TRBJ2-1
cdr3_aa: CASSQERTTYNEQFF
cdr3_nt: TGCGCCAGCAGCCAAGAGAGGACTACCTACAATGAGCAGTTCTTC

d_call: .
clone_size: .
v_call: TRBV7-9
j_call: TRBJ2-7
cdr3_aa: CASSLGLIQGHEQYF
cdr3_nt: TGTGCCAGCAGCTTAGGCTTGATACAGGGCCACGAGCAGTACTTC

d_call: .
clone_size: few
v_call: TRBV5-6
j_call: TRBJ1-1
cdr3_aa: CASSPGGGARRTEAFF
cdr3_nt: TGTGCCAGCAGCCCCGGGGGTGGGGCTAGACGGACTGAAGCTTTCTTT

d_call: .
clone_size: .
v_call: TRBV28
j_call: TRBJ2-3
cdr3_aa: CASTLTGDTQYF
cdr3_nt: TGTGCCAGCACCCTGACAGGAGATACGCAGTATTTT

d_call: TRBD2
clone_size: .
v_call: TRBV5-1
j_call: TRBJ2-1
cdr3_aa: CASSLMVAGSSSYNEQFF
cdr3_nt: TGCGCCAGCAGCTTGATGGTAGCGGGATCGAGCTCCTACAATGAGCAGTTCTTC